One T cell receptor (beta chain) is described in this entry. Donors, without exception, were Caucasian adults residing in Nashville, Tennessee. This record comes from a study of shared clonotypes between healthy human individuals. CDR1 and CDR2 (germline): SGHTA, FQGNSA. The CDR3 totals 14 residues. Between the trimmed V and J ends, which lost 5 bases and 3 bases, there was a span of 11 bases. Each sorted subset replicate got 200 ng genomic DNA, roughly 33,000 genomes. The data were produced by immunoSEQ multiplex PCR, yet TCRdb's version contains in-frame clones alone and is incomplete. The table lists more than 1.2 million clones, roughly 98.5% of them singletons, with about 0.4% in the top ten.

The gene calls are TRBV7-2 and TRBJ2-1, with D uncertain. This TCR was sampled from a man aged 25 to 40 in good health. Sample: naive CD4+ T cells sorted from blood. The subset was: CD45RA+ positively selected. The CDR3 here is CASSARTSYNEQFF. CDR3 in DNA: TGTGCCAGCAGCGCCCGGACGAGCTACAATGAGCAGTTCTTC.